The rows below give T cell receptor beta chains drawn from one sample of a study of T cell repertoires in cytomegalovirus infection. TCRdb passed the reads through MiXCR, listing each CDR3 protein once. The sample records some 150,000 distinct CDR3 sequences, roughly a third being singletons. Their recognized antigens are unknown. Sample: CD8+ T cells from cultured PBMCs, taken from culture after CMV antigen stimulation. The receptors were gathered from a human donor in good health (CMV status not recorded). Some clones in this sample may be carry-over from other donors' samples. The CDR3 runs from the conserved cysteine through the conserved F or W. The order of the fields is D gene, CDR3 length, V gene, clone size, J gene, CDR3 protein, CDR3 DNA. A D gene is named only where the DNA matches it firmly. The listing skips clone size in some rows; elsewhere it reads once, few, many or a size class.

d_gene: NA; len: 14; v_gene: TRBV6-1; abundance: few; j_gene: TRBJ2-7; CDR3aa: CASTSSGDLREQYF; CDR3nt: TGTGCCAGCACCTCTAGTGGGGATCTCCGGGAGCAGTACTTC
d_gene: NA; len: 16; v_gene: TRBV12-3/TRBV12-4; abundance: NA; j_gene: TRBJ2-3; CDR3aa: CASSPTGTPSTDTQYF; CDR3nt: TGTGCCAGCAGCCCCACCGGGACACCAAGCACAGATACGCAGTATTTT
d_gene: NA; len: 15; v_gene: TRBV19; abundance: few; j_gene: TRBJ2-1; CDR3aa: CASSLATSSYNEQFF; CDR3nt: TGTGCCAGTAGTCTCGCTACTAGCTCCTACAATGAGCAGTTCTTC
d_gene: NA; len: 15; v_gene: TRBV7-6; abundance: many; j_gene: TRBJ2-7; CDR3aa: CASSPVRDNSYEQYF; CDR3nt: TGTGCCAGCAGCCCCGTCCGGGACAACTCCTACGAGCAGTACTTC
d_gene: NA; len: 14; v_gene: TRBV18; abundance: few; j_gene: TRBJ2-7; CDR3aa: CASSRDGLVYEQYF; CDR3nt: TGTGCCAGCTCCCGGGACGGCTTGGTATACGAGCAGTACTTC
d_gene: NA; len: 15; v_gene: TRBV4-1; abundance: few; j_gene: TRBJ2-7; CDR3aa: CASSLQDGGSYEQYF; CDR3nt: TGCGCCAGCAGCCTCCAGGACGGAGGGTCCTACGAGCAGTACTTC
d_gene: NA; len: 16; v_gene: TRBV10-3; abundance: few; j_gene: TRBJ1-2; CDR3aa: CAISESNPPQWYGYTF; CDR3nt: TGTGCCATCAGTGAGTCGAATCCCCCACAGTGGTATGGCTACACCTTC
d_gene: NA; len: 15; v_gene: TRBV7-8; abundance: many; j_gene: TRBJ1-1; CDR3aa: CASSPNVAGVTEAFF; CDR3nt: TGTGCCAGCAGCCCCAATGTGGCCGGGGTCACTGAAGCTTTCTTT
d_gene: TRBD2; len: 15; v_gene: TRBV9; abundance: NA; j_gene: TRBJ2-7; CDR3aa: CASSETSGGPYEQYF; CDR3nt: TGTGCCAGCAGTGAGACTAGCGGGGGCCCCTACGAGCAGTACTTC
d_gene: NA; len: 13; v_gene: TRBV27; abundance: many; j_gene: TRBJ2-1; CDR3aa: CASSLVRSDEQFF; CDR3nt: TGTGCCAGCAGTTTGGTCCGATCGGATGAGCAGTTCTTC
d_gene: NA; len: 11; v_gene: TRBV12-3/TRBV12-4; abundance: NA; j_gene: TRBJ1-1; CDR3aa: CASTKEPEAFF; CDR3nt: TGTGCCAGCACCAAGGAGCCTGAAGCTTTCTTT
d_gene: NA; len: 14; v_gene: TRBV7-8; abundance: NA; j_gene: TRBJ1-1; CDR3aa: CASSVPGGGAEAFF; CDR3nt: TGTGCCAGCAGCGTGCCCGGGGGGGGTGCTGAAGCTTTCTTT
d_gene: TRBD1; len: 16; v_gene: TRBV20-1; abundance: NA; j_gene: TRBJ2-2; CDR3aa: CSARGDRGPNTGELFF; CDR3nt: TGCAGTGCTAGAGGGGACAGGGGGCCCAACACCGGGGAGCTGTTTTTT
d_gene: NA; len: 13; v_gene: TRBV7-9; abundance: NA; j_gene: TRBJ2-5; CDR3aa: CASTPLQGETQYF; CDR3nt: TGTGCCAGCACACCCCTCCAGGGAGAGACCCAGTACTTC
d_gene: NA; len: 13; v_gene: TRBV19; abundance: few; j_gene: TRBJ2-1; CDR3aa: CASSMGGLNEQFF; CDR3nt: TGTGCCAGTAGTATGGGGGGGCTCAATGAGCAGTTCTTC
d_gene: NA; len: 15; v_gene: TRBV6-6; abundance: NA; j_gene: TRBJ1-5; CDR3aa: CASRPYSGGNQPQHF; CDR3nt: TGTGCCAGCAGACCCTACTCGGGAGGCAATCAGCCCCAGCATTTT